This T cell receptor (beta chain) was recovered during a study of blood T cell repertoires in COVID-19. For the study at large: Samples representing acute and convalescent COVID-19 were sourced from the United States, Italy and Spain. In each case, the material was cDNA or gDNA derived from T cells, B-cell-depleted T cells, or PBMCs.

Looked up from germline, CDR1 is SNHLY and CDR2 is FYNNEI. Trimming took 5 bases from V and 3 from J, leaving 13 bases between them. CDR3 size: 14 residues. In the study's own analysis: Amplification of reference gene primers was used by the study to estimate nucleated cell counts. Sequencing used immunoSEQ multiplex PCR; TCRdb keeps in-frame clones, though not all of them. The V and J calls and clone size were taken over from that table, and D and trimming were inferred from the DNA. Among roughly 80,000 clones listed, approximately 90% were seen once. This receptor was identified in a man aged 60 to 69 with acute or convalescent COVID-19. J is TRBJ1-2 and V is TRBV2; D perhaps matches TRBD1 (6 bases). Sequencing was done on a sample of peripheral blood. This chain's CDR3 is CASSSDSNHYGYTF. CDR3 DNA: TGTGCCAGCAGTTCGGACAGTAACCACTATGGCTACACCTTC.